These 15 T cell receptor beta chains originate from one sample sequenced in a study of cytotoxic CD8 clonotypes in ibrutinib-treated CLL. Generated by immunoSEQ multiplex PCR, the TCRdb table keeps only in-frame clones and is missing some. The sample holds 25,000 to 30,000 clones; approximately 68% are singletons and the top ten take approximately 53%. The sample consisted of PBMCs, taken after 24 months of ibrutinib treatment. The receptors come from a human donor with chronic lymphocytic leukemia.

The rearrangement links TRBV7-9 to TRBJ2-1, with 10 bases lining up with TRBD1. The CDR3 runs 17 residues. Trimming cost V 5 bases and J 5 bases; bases outside gene matches: 12. Germline V gene lookup returns CDR1 SEHNR and CDR2 FQNEAQ (reference sequence). In DNA, the CDR3 is TGTGCCAGCAGCCGATTATACGGGACAGGGGAAAACAATGAGCAGTTCTTC. Translation: CASSRLYGTGENNEQFF.

The genes are TRBV10-2 and TRBJ1-5, with D possibly TRBD1 on 5 matching bases. V lost 10 bases and J lost 6, with 13 bases in between. The CDR3 loop spans 12 amino acids. Germline values: CDR1 WSHSY, CDR2 SAAADI. The CDR3 loop is CATPGRGQPQHF. The CDR3 DNA is TGCGCCACCCCGGGGAGGGGTCAGCCCCAGCATTTT.

This chain joins TRBV2 and TRBJ1-5; D is ambiguous. The germline V gene encodes CDR1 SNHLY and CDR2 FYNNEI. The CDR3 runs 13 residues. V lost 4 bases to trimming and J lost 9 bases, with 13 bases between them. This CDR3 reads CASSVTREGPQHF. The CDR3 DNA follows: TGTGCCAGCAGTGTAACGCGCGAGGGGCCCCAGCATTTT.

This clone was detected once. This chain links TRBV18 with TRBJ1-1; 7 bases align to TRBD1. The J segment lost 3 bases and the V segment lost 4 bases, leaving 2 bases of the junction unmatched. The germline gives CDR1 KGHSH, CDR2 LQKENI. CDR3 length: 13 amino acids. The CDR3 here is CASSLQGDTEAFF. DNA of the CDR3: TGTGCCAGCTCACTCCAGGGGGACACTGAAGCTTTCTTT.

The sample holds one count of this clone. Other DNA sequences within the sample encode an identical CDR3. The V call is TRBV2, the J call TRBJ1-4; 9 bases fit TRBD1. Trimming at V came to 6 bases and at J to 5 bases, leaving 4 bases not matched to a gene. The germline V gene encodes CDR1 SNHLY and CDR2 FYNNEI. This CDR3 is 14 amino acids long. The CDR3 coding sequence is TGTGCCAGCAGACGACAGGGGGTCAATGAAAAACTGTTTTTT. This sequence encodes CASRRQGVNEKLFF.

The chain carries TRBV19 and TRBJ2-2, with D unclear. The CDR3 runs 15 residues. The V end was cut by 7 bases, the J end by 3 bases, with 15 bases between. Germline-derived CDR1 and CDR2 are LNHDA and SQIVND (reference sequence). DNA of the CDR3: TGTGCCAGTACGCCCCCCTTGCCGTACACCGGGGAGCTGTTTTTT. Translated, it gives CASTPPLPYTGELFF.

The V gene is TRBV10-2, the J gene TRBJ1-1; D is perhaps TRBD1 (6 bases). The CDR3 has 13 amino acids. Germline CDR1 is WSHSY and CDR2 is SAAADI. V was pared by 7 bases and J by 6 bases, with 15 bases between. CDR3 coding DNA: TGCGCCAGCACCTTACAGGGATTGTCTGAAGCTTTCTTT. Translated: CASTLQGLSEAFF.

The CDR3 sequence is CASSPSGRRRTDTQYF. In DNA, the CDR3 is TGTGCCAGCAGCCCTTCGGGCCGCCGACGCACAGATACGCAGTATTTT. V gene TRBV7-6 combines with J gene TRBJ2-3, with D unresolved. The CDR3 totals 16 residues. Germline values: CDR1 SGHVS, CDR2 FNYEAQ. The V end lost 5 bases, the J end lost 1 base, and 16 bases lay between the germline ends.

This clone was seen once. The chain has TRBV5-4 and TRBJ1-3; unclear D gene. The CDR3 has 12 amino acids. The V end lost 4 bases, the J end lost 8 bases, and 10 bases lay between the germline ends. Looked up from germline, CDR1 is SGHNT and CDR2 is YYREEE (reference sequence). CDR3 sequence reads: CASSLDIYTIYF. As DNA, the CDR3 is TGTGCCAGCAGCCTTGACATTTACACCATATATTTT.

The genes are TRBV6-1 and TRBJ2-7; 13 bases fit TRBD2. The V segment lost 4 bases and the J segment 5 bases; nucleotides outside the gene matches: 2. Germline CDR1 and CDR2: MNHNS and SASEGT. This CDR3 is built from 14 residues. The CDR3 coding sequence is TGTGCCAGCAGTGCGGGACTAGCGGGGCACGAGCAGTACTTC. Translating gives CASSAGLAGHEQYF.

The gene calls are TRBV9 and TRBJ2-7, with TRBD2 as a possible D gene (6 bases). CDR3 length equals 17 residues. Germline V gene lookup returns CDR1 SGDLS and CDR2 YYNGEE. V was pared by 4 bases and J by 0 bases, with 20 bases between. The CDR3 spells CASSPWLGGAYSYEQYF. The CDR3 nucleotides are TGTGCCAGCAGCCCATGGCTGGGCGGGGCCTACTCCTACGAGCAGTACTTC.

The chain carries TRBV18 and TRBJ2-7, with 10 bases lining up with TRBD2. V was pared by 4 bases and J by 6 bases, with 6 bases of the junction left unmatched. This CDR3 is built from 14 residues. CDR1 and CDR2 (germline): KGHSH, LQKENI. CDR3 in DNA: TGTGCCAGCTCACTAAGCGGGGGGGCAAGCGAGCAGTACTTC. This gives the protein CASSLSGGASEQYF.

The CDR3 spells CASSSRQPQHF. In nucleotides, the CDR3 is TGTGCCAGCAGTTCGCGGCAGCCCCAGCATTTT. The genes are TRBV28 and TRBJ1-5; D uncertain. Trimming pared 4 bases from V and 7 bases from J, leaving 5 bases between. The germline gives CDR1 MDHEN, CDR2 SYDVKM. The CDR3 spans 11 residues.

This rearrangement joins TRBV5-4 to TRBJ1-2; D perhaps matches TRBD1 (5 bases). Germline V gives CDR1 SGHNT, CDR2 YYREEE (reference sequence). CDR3 size: 13 residues. Trimming removed 0 bases from V and 8 bases from J, with 11 bases in between. The CDR3 sequence: CASSLAGVGGYTF. The CDR3 DNA sequence: TGTGCCAGCAGCTTGGCGGGGGTAGGGGGCTACACCTTC.

The CDR3: CASSRAGNQDEQFF. The DNA for the CDR3 is TGTGCCAGCAGTCGGGCCGGGAACCAGGATGAGCAGTTCTTC. The V and J genes are TRBV28 and TRBJ2-1; TRBD2 might be the D (5 bases). Germline V lookup: CDR1 MDHEN, CDR2 SYDVKM. The ends were cut back, 5 bases at V and 8 bases at J, with 16 bases in the middle. CDR3 length: 14 amino acids.